This passage covers 31 T cell receptor beta chains from one sample sequenced in a study of cytomegalovirus exposure and HLA in healthy donors. The PCR used 60 Vbeta and 13 Jbeta primers. The data were produced by immunoSEQ multiplex PCR, yet TCRdb's version contains in-frame clones alone and is incomplete. This sample yields 95,000 to 100,000 clones, of which under 80% are seen a single time; approximately 8.4% belongs to the top ten. The sequenced sample consisted of PBMCs. These receptors all stem from a human donor in good health.

The V call is TRBV19, the J call TRBJ1-2; 9 bases are a match to TRBD1. CDR1 LNHDA and CDR2 SQIVND come from the germline V gene (reference sequence). V shed 4 bases, J shed 4 bases, and the junction held 7 bases outside the gene matches. The CDR3 has 15 amino acids. CDR3 DNA sequence: TGTGCCAGTAGTACAACAGGGGGCAGGGGCTATGGCTACACCTTC. Amino acids: CASSTTGGRGYGYTF. The entire variable domain, with the rest obtained from reference TRBV19 and TRBJ1-2, is as follows: DGGITQSPKYLFRKEGQNVTLSCEQNLNHDAMYWYRQDPGQGLRLIYYSQIVNDFQKGDIAEGYSVSREKKESFPLTVTSAQKNPTAFYLCASSTTGGRGYGYTFGSGTRLTVV.

The chain recombines TRBV7-8 with TRBJ1-3; D gene ambiguous. The germline CDR1 and CDR2 sequences are SGHVS and FQNEAQ. CDR3 size: 15 residues. Deletions cut 0 bases from V and 1 base from J, with 7 bases between. Written as DNA, the CDR3 is TGTGCCAGCAGCTTAGCGCGCGGGTCTGGAAACACCATATATTTT. Encoded protein: CASSLARGSGNTIYF.

This clone was observed once. This chain links TRBV9 with TRBJ2-2, with TRBD2 matching 8 bases. This CDR3 comprises 14 residues. J gave up 7 bases and V 6 bases, and 8 bases lay outside the gene matches. Germline assignment: CDR1 SGDLS and CDR2 YYNGEE. DNA for the CDR3: TGTGCCAGCAACCCGGGGGGGCAGGGCGGGGAGCTGTTTTTT. Protein: CASNPGGQGGELFF. Based on the CDR3 plus reference TRBV9 and TRBJ2-2, the full variable domain is DSGVTQTPKHLITATGQRVTLRCSPRSGDLSVYWYQQSLDQGLQFLIQYYNGEERAKGNILERFSAQQFPDLHSELNLSSLELGDSALYFCASNPGGQGGELFFGEGSRLTVL.

CDR3 in DNA: TGTGCCTGGAGTACTGGGACAGCTTCGTCCTACGAGCAGTACTTC. It encodes CAWSTGTASSYEQYF. This chain uses TRBV30 with TRBJ2-7; the match to TRBD1 covers 7 bases. J gave up 1 base and V 2 bases, and 8 bases lay outside the gene matches. Germline CDR1 GTSNPN, CDR2 SVGIG (reference sequence). The CDR3 covers 15 residues.

The chain links TRBV6-5 to TRBJ2-7, with 10 bases identical to TRBD2. The ends lost 5 bases at V and 2 bases at J; junction bases unmatched: 3. The CDR3 length is 14 residues. Germline V gene sequence: CDR1 MNHEY, CDR2 SVGAGI. The CDR3 DNA sequence: TGTGCCAGCAGTGATAGCGGGAGGCCCTACGAGCAGTACTTC. It specifies CASSDSGRPYEQYF.

CDR3 amino acids: CASNKNTGELFF. The CDR3 DNA reads TGTGCCAGCAACAAGAACACCGGGGAGCTGTTTTTT. The chain joins TRBV6-5 to TRBJ2-2, with unresolved D. The CDR3 extends over 12 amino acids. Germline CDR1 reads MNHEY; CDR2 reads SVGAGI. The ends were cut back, 7 bases at V and 1 base at J, with 4 bases in the middle.

The chain couples TRBV19 to TRBJ2-6; D perhaps matches TRBD1 (6 bases). The CDR3 consists of 15 residues. Germline V gives CDR1 LNHDA, CDR2 SQIVND (reference sequence). V was shortened by 5 bases and J by 3 bases, with 11 bases between the two germline ends. The CDR3 DNA reads as TGTGCCAGTAGTGTACAGGGCTTTGGGGCCAACGTCCTGACTTTC. This encodes CASSVQGFGANVLTF.

The J gene is TRBJ2-5, the V gene TRBV2; 7 bases are a match to TRBD2. This CDR3 is 13 amino acids long. Unmatched junction bases numbered 5, after V lost 8 bases and J lost 2 bases. Per the germline V gene, CDR1 is SNHLY and CDR2 is FYNNEI. DNA of the CDR3: TGTGCCAGCGGGAGGGGCCGGCAAGAGACCCAGTACTTC. Encoded protein: CASGRGRQETQYF.

The chain links TRBV7-8 to TRBJ1-1, with 10 positions matching TRBD1. V lost 5 bases, J lost 0 bases, and 6 bases stayed unmatched. Germline V gene sequence: CDR1 SGHVS, CDR2 FQNEAQ. This CDR3 is 16 amino acids long. As DNA, the CDR3 is TGTGCCAGCAGCCCCGGGACAGGGGTCATGAACACTGAAGCTTTCTTT. Its protein product is CASSPGTGVMNTEAFF.

The chain has TRBV5-1 and TRBJ1-1; no clear D. In germline, CDR1 is SGHRS, CDR2 YFSETQ. The CDR3 contains 13 residues. V lost 2 bases, J lost 6 bases, and 11 bases lay in between. CDR3 nucleotides: TGCGCCAGCAGCTTTAACATGATGGCTGAAGCTTTCTTT. This sequence encodes CASSFNMMAEAFF.

This clone was counted a few times. The V call is TRBV7-2, the J call TRBJ2-2; TRBD1 matches 7 bases. The junction had 0 bases not matched to a gene; V was cut back by 5 bases and J by 0 bases. CDR1 and CDR2 (germline): SGHTA, FQGNSA. The CDR3 contains 14 residues. The CDR3 here is CASSDRANTGELFF. The CDR3 DNA sequence: TGTGCCAGCAGCGACAGGGCGAACACCGGGGAGCTGTTTTTT.

The chain is built from TRBV6-5 and TRBJ2-2; 9 nucleotides match TRBD1. CDR3 length: 16 amino acids. Germline V gives CDR1 MNHEY, CDR2 SVGAGI. Germline trimming cut 2 bases from V and 6 bases from J; bases unmatched to any gene: 7. The CDR3 coding sequence is TGTGCCAGCAGTTACACAACCGGGACAGGGCCCGGGGAGCTGTTTTTT. Encoded protein: CASSYTTGTGPGELFF.

V usage is TRBV7-9 and J usage is TRBJ1-6; 10 bases match TRBD1. After removal of 4 bases from V and 8 bases from J, the junction contained 5 bases not matched to a gene. CDR1 is SEHNR, CDR2 FQNEAQ, per germline (reference sequence). The CDR3 totals 15 residues. The CDR3 coding sequence is TGTGCCAGCAGCTCCCACGGACAGGGGGATTCACCCCTCCACTTT. This gives the protein CASSSHGQGDSPLHF.

The chain is built from TRBV5-1 and TRBJ2-1; 7 positions match TRBD1. The CDR3 has 14 amino acids. The germline V gene has CDR1 SGHRS and CDR2 YFSETQ. With V trimmed by 0 bases and J by 9 bases, 6 bases remained unmatched. The CDR3 DNA is TGCGCCAGCAGCTTGGAAGGGACAGTATCTGAGCAGTTCTTC. Translated, it gives CASSLEGTVSEQFF.

The V call is TRBV9, the J call TRBJ2-5, with TRBD1 matching over 9 bases. Germline CDR1 reads SGDLS; CDR2 reads YYNGEE. The CDR3 sequence is 15 residues long. The V gene end was trimmed by 3 bases and the J gene end by 2 bases; junction bases not matched to a gene: 5. CDR3 DNA: TGTGCCAGCAGCGGTGGACAGGGGACACAAGAGACCCAGTACTTC. Encoded protein: CASSGGQGTQETQYF.

This chain links TRBV19 with TRBJ1-3; D remains unclear. Trimming cost V 10 bases and J 0 bases, with 13 bases left between them. The CDR3 loop spans 14 amino acids. Per germline, CDR1 LNHDA and CDR2 SQIVND (reference sequence). The CDR3 region has the DNA TGTGCCACCAGACCAGGACTCTCTGGAAACACCATATATTTT. Translating it yields CATRPGLSGNTIYF.

V usage is TRBV6-1 and J usage is TRBJ1-5; 7 bases align to TRBD1. V dropped 6 bases and J dropped 4; count of bases not matched to a gene: 9. The CDR3 sequence is 15 residues long. From germline, CDR1 is MNHNS and CDR2 SASEGT. CDR3 sequence: CASRPLWGQNQPQHF. CDR3 nucleotides: TGTGCCAGCAGGCCTTTGTGGGGACAGAATCAGCCCCAGCATTTT.

The rearrangement links TRBV30 to TRBJ2-6; D unresolved. Trimming stripped 7 bases from V and 0 bases from J, with 4 bases between. The germline V gene encodes CDR1 GTSNPN and CDR2 SVGIG (reference sequence). The CDR3 totals 12 residues. The CDR3 DNA sequence: TGTGCCTATCTCTCTGGGGCCAACGTCCTGACTTTC. Amino acids: CAYLSGANVLTF.

J is TRBJ2-5 and V is TRBV5-1, with D perhaps matching TRBD1 (6 bases). The ends were cut back, 2 bases at V and 1 base at J, with 12 bases in the middle. CDR3 length equals 15 residues. Germline values: CDR1 SGHRS, CDR2 YFSETQ. The CDR3 here is CASSLAGTPQETQYF. The CDR3, as DNA: TGCGCCAGCAGCTTAGCCGGGACACCCCAAGAGACCCAGTACTTC.

The CDR3 bases are TGCGCCAGCAGCCAAGATCGCCAGGGTGCCTCTGGAAACACCATATATTTT. Its translation is CASSQDRQGASGNTIYF. The V gene is TRBV4-1, the J gene TRBJ1-3; D is possibly TRBD1 (5 bases). V shed 0 bases and J shed 0 bases, with 12 bases lying between them. From germline, CDR1 is MGHRA and CDR2 YSYEKL. The length of the CDR3 is 17 residues.

The rearrangement joins TRBV10-1 to TRBJ1-4; a weak D match, TRBD1 (6 bases). V gave up 7 bases and J gave up 3 bases, with 9 bases separating them. This CDR3 comprises 13 residues. CDR1 is WNHNN and CDR2 is SYGVQD in the germline V gene (reference sequence). The CDR3 reads CASNRAPNEKLFF. CDR3 sequence (DNA): TGCGCCAGCAACAGGGCACCTAATGAAAAACTGTTTTTT.

The chain couples TRBV30 to TRBJ1-5, with D possibly being TRBD1 (6 bases). There are 15 residues in the CDR3. Germline V CDR1 and CDR2: GTSNPN, SVGIG (reference sequence). V lost 2 bases and J 3 bases, leaving 14 bases between the germline ends. The CDR3 is CAWSTSHRDNQPQHF. The CDR3 nucleotides read TGTGCCTGGAGTACTTCCCACAGGGACAATCAGCCCCAGCATTTT.

This chain uses TRBV11-2 with TRBJ1-4, with TRBD1 matching 8 bases. Per the germline V gene, CDR1 is SGHAT and CDR2 is FQNNGV. The CDR3 is made up of 14 amino acids. V lost 8 bases, J lost 5 bases, and 7 bases stayed unmatched. This CDR3 is CASGDTGGNEKLFF. CDR3 coding DNA: TGTGCCAGCGGGGACACAGGGGGGAATGAAAAACTGTTTTTT.

This chain connects TRBV2 to TRBJ1-1, with D unclear. The V end was cut by 7 bases, the J end by 4 bases, with 10 bases between. Germline CDR1 reads SNHLY; CDR2 reads FYNNEI. This CDR3 is 12 amino acids long. The CDR3 DNA is TGTGCCAGCATCACGCGGTCCACTGAAGCTTTCTTT. Translated, it gives CASITRSTEAFF.

J is TRBJ2-2 and V is TRBV11-2; possible D gene TRBD2, 7 bases. The CDR3 extends over 16 amino acids. Germline V gene sequence: CDR1 SGHAT, CDR2 FQNNGV. With 5 bases removed from V and 5 bases from J, the gap between germline ends came to 18 bases. The CDR3 loop reads CASSARGGGPTGELFF. CDR3 sequence (DNA): TGTGCCAGCAGCGCGCGTGGGGGGGGCCCGACCGGGGAGCTGTTTTTT.

This sequence joins TRBV7-6 and TRBJ2-3; 12 bases fit TRBD2. CDR1 SGHVS and CDR2 FNYEAQ come from the germline V gene. CDR3 length: 16 amino acids. V was clipped by 5 bases and J by 2 bases; unmatched bases: 5. CDR3 bases: TGTGCCAGCAGCCCTACTAGCGGGGGGCTCACAGATACGCAGTATTTT. Its translation: CASSPTSGGLTDTQYF.

The chain links TRBV13 to TRBJ1-3; 8 nucleotides match TRBD1. The CDR3 is made up of 15 amino acids. Germline V gene lookup returns CDR1 PRHDT and CDR2 FYEKMQ (reference sequence). Trimming took 6 bases from V and 0 from J; bases not matched to a gene: 4. The CDR3 bases are TGTGCCAGCAGTCGGGACAGGCTCTCTGGAAACACCATATATTTT. Its protein product is CASSRDRLSGNTIYF.

J is TRBJ2-5 and V is TRBV30; 9 nucleotides line up with TRBD2. Per germline, CDR1 GTSNPN and CDR2 SVGIG (reference sequence). The CDR3 has 19 residues. V shed 0 bases, J shed 2 bases, and the junction held 16 bases outside the gene matches. DNA of the CDR3: TGTGCCTGGAGTGTAGGGCTAGCGGGGCGAACATCCCTTCAAGAGACCCAGTACTTC. It translates to CAWSVGLAGRTSLQETQYF.

The chain is built from TRBV5-1 and TRBJ2-7, with 8 nucleotides matching TRBD1. The CDR3 is 14 amino acids. The V segment lost 4 bases and the J segment 4 bases; nucleotides outside the gene matches: 7. Germline V gives CDR1 SGHRS, CDR2 YFSETQ. The CDR3 reads CASSRDRGTYEQYF. DNA for the CDR3: TGCGCCAGCAGCCGTGACAGGGGCACTTACGAGCAGTACTTC.

The chain joins TRBV13 to TRBJ2-2; 10 bases fit TRBD2. CDR1 is PRHDT, CDR2 FYEKMQ, per germline (reference sequence). The trim removed 6 bases at V and 6 bases at J, leaving 7 bases unmatched. This CDR3 is built from 15 residues. The CDR3 loop is CASRYSGRSPGELFF. CDR3 sequence (DNA): TGTGCCAGCAGATATAGCGGGAGGTCCCCCGGGGAGCTGTTTTTT.

This chain links TRBV6-5 with TRBJ2-7, with 7 positions matching TRBD2. The germline gives CDR1 MNHEY, CDR2 SVGAGI. The ends lost 6 bases at V and 0 bases at J; junction bases unmatched: 5. This CDR3 has 14 residues. The DNA of the CDR3 is TGTGCCAGCAGCCGCGGGGGAACCTCCTACGAGCAGTACTTC. It translates to CASSRGGTSYEQYF.